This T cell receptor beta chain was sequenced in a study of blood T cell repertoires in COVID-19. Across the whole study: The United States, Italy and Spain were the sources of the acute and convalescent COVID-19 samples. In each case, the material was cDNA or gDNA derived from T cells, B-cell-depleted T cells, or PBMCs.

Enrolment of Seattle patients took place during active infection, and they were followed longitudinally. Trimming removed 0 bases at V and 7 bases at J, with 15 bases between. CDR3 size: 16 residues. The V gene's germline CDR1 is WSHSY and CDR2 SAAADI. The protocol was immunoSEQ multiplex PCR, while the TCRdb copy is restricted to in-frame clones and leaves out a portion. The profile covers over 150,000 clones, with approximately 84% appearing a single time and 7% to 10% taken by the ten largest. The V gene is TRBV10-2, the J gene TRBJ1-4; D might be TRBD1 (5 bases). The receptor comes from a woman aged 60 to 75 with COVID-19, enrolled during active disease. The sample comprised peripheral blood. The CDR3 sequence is CASSESGRGSSEKLFF. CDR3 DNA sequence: TGCGCCAGCAGTGAGTCGGGGCGGGGGAGCAGTGAAAAACTGTTTTTT.